This T cell receptor (beta chain) originates from a study of T cell responses to AZD1222 COVID-19 vaccine. Assay used: immunoSEQ multiplex PCR; TCRdb lists only in-frame clones, some missing. The table has 150,000 to 180,000 clones, around 85% seen once. CDR1 and CDR2 from the germline V gene are LGHNA and YNFKEQ. Trimming left V 4 bases short and J 5 bases short, with 12 bases between. The CDR3 sequence is 14 residues long. The clonotype comes from an adult in good health. The source material was peripheral blood, sampled on day 0 of MenACWY control vaccination. The V and J genes are TRBV4-2 and TRBJ1-5; D gene ambiguous. The CDR3, as DNA: TGTGCCAGCAGCCCAGGACGGTACGATCAGCCCCAGCATTTT. Its translation: CASSPGRYDQPQHF.